These T cell receptor beta chains were read from a single sample in a study of technical replicates of blood from a few donors. The data were produced by immunoSEQ multiplex PCR, yet TCRdb's version contains in-frame clones alone and is incomplete. The repertoire holds approximately 88,000 clones, with roughly 93% as singletons. Source material: T cells isolated from PBMCs. The receptors come from a human donor in good health. Each CDR3 is given with its conserved first and last residue. The D gene is left open where the match is weak. Some rows mark clone size as missing; the rest say once, few, many or name a class of expanded clone.

NA	TRBV11-3	TRBJ2-1	NA	TGTGCCAGCAGCACCGGCGGGCCAAACAATGAGCAGTTCTTC	CASSTGGPNNEQFF
NA	TRBV4-1	TRBJ2-1	NA	TGCGCCAGCAGCCAAGATCTGCTAGCGAACAATGAGCAGTTCTTC	CASSQDLLANNEQFF
NA	TRBV7-9	TRBJ2-1	NA	TGTGCCAGCAGCTTGGAGGTTGCCAATGAGCAGTTCTTC	CASSLEVANEQFF
NA	TRBV4-1	TRBJ2-1	TRBD2	TGCGCCAGCAGCCAAGGAGTCGGGGGGGCGAGGAATGAGCAGTTCTTC	CASSQGVGGARNEQFF
NA	TRBV2	TRBJ1-4	NA	TGTGCCAGCAGTGAAGGTTTCCAACAGATTAATGAAAAACTGTTTTTT	CASSEGFQQINEKLFF
NA	TRBV2	TRBJ2-1	TRBD1	TGTGCCAGCAGTGACCGACAGGGGGCACGCGGTGAGCAGTTCTTC	CASSDRQGARGEQFF
NA	TRBV28	TRBJ2-7	NA	TGTGCCAGCAGCCTCGGGACTCATAACTACGAGCAGTACTTC	CASSLGTHNYEQYF
NA	TRBV7-2	TRBJ2-7	TRBD2	TGTGCCAGCAGCTTAGATGATCTAGCGGGAAATTACGAGCAGTACTTC	CASSLDDLAGNYEQYF
NA	TRBV7-8	TRBJ2-7	TRBD2	TGTGCCAGCAGCTCCCTTGGCGCAGGGATCTATGGGACTATCTACGAGCAGTACTTC	CASSSLGAGIYGTIYEQYF
NA	TRBV7-9	TRBJ1-2	NA	TGTGCCAGCAGCTTAGAAACGGGGAGCTATGGCTACACCTTC	CASSLETGSYGYTF
NA	TRBV5-1	TRBJ2-5	NA	TGCGCCAGCAGCTTGCCGGGTGAGGAGACCCAGTACTTC	CASSLPGEETQYF
NA	TRBV18	TRBJ2-7	NA	TGTGCCAGCTCACCCGAGGGGGTTGGCTACGAGCAGTACTTC	CASSPEGVGYEQYF
once	TRBV27	TRBJ2-7	NA	TGTGCCAGCAGTTTATCTCCCGCCAGGGGACCCTACGAGCAGTACTTC	CASSLSPARGPYEQYF
NA	TRBV5-1	TRBJ2-7	TRBD2	TGCGCCAGCAGCTTGGTGGGAGCGGGAGGCTCCTACGAGCAGTACTTC	CASSLVGAGGSYEQYF
NA	TRBV10-3	TRBJ1-1	NA	TGTGCCATTAAGTCCGCAGGGGATTTTACTGAAGCTTTCTTT	CAIKSAGDFTEAFF
NA	TRBV18	TRBJ1-1	NA	TGTGCCAGCTCACCAAACAGGGATCCAAACACTGAAGCTTTCTTT	CASSPNRDPNTEAFF
NA	TRBV11-1	TRBJ2-6	NA	TGTGCCAGCACCCACTTCTCTGGGGCCAACGTCCTGACTTTC	CASTHFSGANVLTF
NA	TRBV5-4	TRBJ2-1	TRBD2	TGTGCCGCGACCACCGGAGCGGGAGTCCCACGCAATGAGCAGTTCTTC	CAATTGAGVPRNEQFF
NA	TRBV5-6	TRBJ1-4	NA	TGTGCCAGCAGCCTGGGCGCAGAAAAACTGTTTTTT	CASSLGAEKLFF
NA	TRBV5-1	TRBJ2-1	TRBD1	TGCGCCAGCAGCTTGGAGGGGGCGGCCTACAATGAGCAGTTCTTC	CASSLEGAAYNEQFF
NA	TRBV5-1	TRBJ2-1	TRBD2	TGCGCCAGCAGAGGCGGCGGGGGAGCCTACAATGAGCAGTTCTTC	CASRGGGGAYNEQFF
NA	TRBV11-3	TRBJ1-6	NA	TGTGCCAGCAGCTCAGACGGTTATTCACCCCTCCACTTT	CASSSDGYSPLHF
once	TRBV30	TRBJ2-1	TRBD1	TGTGCCTGGGGACAGGACTTTGGATACAATGAGCAGTTCTTC	CAWGQDFGYNEQFF
NA	TRBV7-6	TRBJ1-1	TRBD1	TGTGCCAGCAGCTCAATCGCGGACAGGGAAAAACGAGCTTTCTTT	CASSSIADREKRAFF
NA	TRBV18	TRBJ2-2	TRBD1	TGTGCCAGCTCACCTGGACAGGGGGTCATCGGGGAGCTGTTTTTT	CASSPGQGVIGELFF
NA	TRBV15	TRBJ1-5	NA	TGTGCCACCAGACCCCCGGGAAACAATCAGCCCCAGCATTTT	CATRPPGNNQPQHF
once	TRBV5-6	TRBJ1-2	TRBD1	TGTGCCAGCAGCTTGGAAAGGGGGCGCTATGGCTACACCTTC	CASSLERGRYGYTF
NA	TRBV7-9	TRBJ1-1	TRBD1	TGTGCCAGCAGCTTAGCAGGGGGCAACACTGAAGCTTTCTTT	CASSLAGGNTEAFF
NA	TRBV27	TRBJ1-2	NA	TGTGCCAGCAGTTTTGGGGGACTTGGCTATGGCTACACCTTC	CASSFGGLGYGYTF
NA	TRBV20-1	TRBJ2-7	NA	TGCAGTGCTAGGGACACCTACGAGCAGTACTTC	CSARDTYEQYF
NA	TRBV19	TRBJ2-3	NA	TGTGCCAGTAACCTGGCCCTTAGCACAGATACGCAGTATTTT	CASNLALSTDTQYF
NA	TRBV29-1	TRBJ2-1	NA	TGCAGCGTTGAAGGGGGGGGGCTAATCTACAATGAGCAGTTCTTC	CSVEGGGLIYNEQFF
NA	TRBV5-5	TRBJ1-1	NA	TGTGCCAGCAGCTTGGAACAGAACACTGAAGCTTTCTTT	CASSLEQNTEAFF
NA	TRBV27	TRBJ2-7	TRBD1	TGTGCCAGCAATCGACAGGGGCTGGGCTACGAGCAGTACTTC	CASNRQGLGYEQYF
NA	TRBV19	TRBJ1-5	NA	TGTGCCAGTAGTATAGAGACAGCTCCGAATCAGCCCCAGCATTTT	CASSIETAPNQPQHF